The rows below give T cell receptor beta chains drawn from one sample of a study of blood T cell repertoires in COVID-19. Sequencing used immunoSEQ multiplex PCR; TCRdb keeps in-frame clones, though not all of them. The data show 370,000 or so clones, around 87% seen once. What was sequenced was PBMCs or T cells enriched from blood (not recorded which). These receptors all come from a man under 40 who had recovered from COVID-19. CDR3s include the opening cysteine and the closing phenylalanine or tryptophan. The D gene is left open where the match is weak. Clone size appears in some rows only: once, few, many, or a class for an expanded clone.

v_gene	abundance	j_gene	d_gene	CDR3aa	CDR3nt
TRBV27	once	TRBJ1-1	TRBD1	CASSSTGAGAFF	TGTGCCAGCAGTTCGACAGGGGCGGGAGCTTTCTTT
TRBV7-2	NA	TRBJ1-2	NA	CASSLEAGFYGYTF	TGTGCCAGCAGCTTGGAAGCGGGGTTCTATGGCTACACCTTC
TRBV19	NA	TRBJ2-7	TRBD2	CASSRGLAGGTAYEQYF	TGTGCCAGTAGTAGAGGACTAGCGGGGGGAACAGCCTACGAGCAGTACTTC
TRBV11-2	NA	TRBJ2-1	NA	CASSPWTASVGEQFF	TGTGCCAGCAGCCCATGGACAGCCTCGGTGGGTGAGCAGTTCTTC
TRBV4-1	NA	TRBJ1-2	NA	CASSQTQVLYGYTF	TGCGCCAGCAGCCAAACACAGGTACTCTATGGCTACACCTTC
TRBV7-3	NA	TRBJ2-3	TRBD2	CASSLNGASGLRTDTQYF	TGTGCCAGCAGCTTAAACGGGGCTAGCGGGCTCCGCACAGATACGCAGTATTTT
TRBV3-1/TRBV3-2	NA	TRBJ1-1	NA	CASSRVRDTEAFF	TGTGCCAGCAGCAGGGTGCGGGACACTGAAGCTTTCTTT
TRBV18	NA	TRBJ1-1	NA	CASSPHIGRSSEAFF	TGTGCCAGCTCACCACACATCGGCAGGTCTTCTGAAGCTTTCTTT
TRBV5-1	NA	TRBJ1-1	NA	CASSLMNSMNTEAFF	TGCGCCAGCAGCTTGATGAATAGCATGAACACTGAAGCTTTCTTT
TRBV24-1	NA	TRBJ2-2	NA	CATSDPGLAGELFF	TGTGCCACCAGTGACCCGGGACTTGCTGGGGAGCTGTTTTTT
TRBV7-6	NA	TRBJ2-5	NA	CASSLNTGETQYF	TGTGCCAGCAGCTTAAATACGGGAGAGACCCAGTACTTC
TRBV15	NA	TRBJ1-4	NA	CATSRALTATNEKLFF	TGTGCCACCAGCAGAGCCCTGACAGCAACTAATGAAAAACTGTTTTTT
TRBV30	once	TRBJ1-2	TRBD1	CAWSVRGTGVGYTF	TGTGCCTGGAGTGTACGAGGGACAGGGGTAGGCTACACCTTC
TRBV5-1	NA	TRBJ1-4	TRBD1	CASSLDRGEKLFF	TGCGCCAGCAGCTTGGACAGGGGAGAAAAACTGTTTTTT
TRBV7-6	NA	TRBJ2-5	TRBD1	CASSRTDRFQETQYF	TGTGCCAGCAGCAGAACGGACAGGTTCCAAGAGACCCAGTACTTC
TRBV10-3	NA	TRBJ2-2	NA	CAISEDTTRELFF	TGTGCCATCAGTGAAGACACGACGAGGGAGCTGTTTTTT
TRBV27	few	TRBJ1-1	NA	CASSLAGAASEAFF	TGTGCCAGCAGTTTGGCAGGGGCTGCATCTGAAGCTTTCTTT
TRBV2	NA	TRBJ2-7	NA	CASSERRPQGWPYEQYF	TGTGCCAGCAGTGAGAGGCGACCACAGGGATGGCCCTACGAGCAGTACTTC
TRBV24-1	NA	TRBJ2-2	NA	CATSDSTRTNTGELFF	TGTGCCACCAGTGACTCGACACGTACGAACACCGGGGAGCTGTTTTTT
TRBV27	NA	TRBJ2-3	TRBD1	CASSLGTGHTDTQYF	TGTGCCAGCAGTTTAGGGACAGGGCACACAGATACGCAGTATTTT
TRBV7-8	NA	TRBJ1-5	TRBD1	CASSSQQGHQPQHF	TGTGCCAGCAGCTCCCAACAGGGGCATCAGCCCCAGCATTTT
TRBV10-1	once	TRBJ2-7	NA	CASSEGRGLDEQYF	TGCGCCAGCAGTGAAGGGAGAGGGTTGGACGAGCAGTACTTC
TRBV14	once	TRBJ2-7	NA	CASSPSTKQYF	TGTGCCAGCAGCCCCTCTACGAAGCAGTACTTC
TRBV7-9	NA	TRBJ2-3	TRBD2	CASTLAGGNTDTQYF	TGTGCCAGCACCCTAGCGGGGGGGAACACAGATACGCAGTATTTT
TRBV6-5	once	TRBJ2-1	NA	CASNGKLSLGEQFF	TGTGCCAGCAATGGCAAACTATCATTAGGTGAGCAGTTCTTC
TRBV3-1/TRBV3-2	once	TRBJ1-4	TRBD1	CASSQGDRSEKLFF	TGTGCCAGCAGCCAAGGGGACAGGTCTGAAAAACTGTTTTTT
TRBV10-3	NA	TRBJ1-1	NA	CAIKGVGNTEAFF	TGTGCCATCAAGGGGGTCGGGAACACTGAAGCTTTCTTT
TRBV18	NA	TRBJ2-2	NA	CASSPKGATSVPGELFF	TGTGCCAGCTCACCCAAAGGCGCCACTAGTGTCCCCGGGGAGCTGTTTTTT
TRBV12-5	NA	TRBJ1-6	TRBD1	CASARDRGSSPLHF	TGTGCTAGTGCCCGGGACAGGGGTAGTTCACCCCTCCACTTT
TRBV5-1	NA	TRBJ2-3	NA	CASSLTVADTQYF	TGCGCCAGCAGCTTAACAGTCGCAGATACGCAGTATTTT
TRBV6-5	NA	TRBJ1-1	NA	CATAWEREAFF	TGTGCCACGGCTTGGGAGAGGGAAGCTTTCTTT
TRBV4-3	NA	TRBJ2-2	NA	CASSQDRSGELFF	TGCGCCAGCAGCCAAGACAGGTCCGGGGAGCTGTTTTTT
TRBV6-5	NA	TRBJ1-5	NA	CASSLTGGSNQPQHF	TGTGCCAGCAGCTTAACCGGGGGGAGTAATCAGCCCCAGCATTTT
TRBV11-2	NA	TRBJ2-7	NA	CASSYRQFYEQYF	TGTGCCAGCAGCTATCGACAGTTCTACGAGCAGTACTTC
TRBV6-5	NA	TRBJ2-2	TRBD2	CAVRRGGANTGELFF	TGTGCCGTGAGGCGCGGGGGGGCGAACACCGGGGAGCTGTTTTTT
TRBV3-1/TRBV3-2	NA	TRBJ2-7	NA	CASSPDGGRYEQYF	TGTGCCAGCAGCCCGGACGGGGGAAGGTACGAGCAGTACTTC
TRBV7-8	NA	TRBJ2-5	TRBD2	CASSWGLAEETQYF	TGTGCCAGCAGCTGGGGACTAGCTGAAGAGACCCAGTACTTC
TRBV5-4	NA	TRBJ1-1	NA	CASSPRLGLTGNTEAFF	TGTGCCAGCAGCCCTCGATTGGGACTGACTGGGAACACTGAAGCTTTCTTT
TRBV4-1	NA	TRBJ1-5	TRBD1	CASSQEDREVQPQHF	TGCGCCAGCAGCCAAGAAGACAGGGAAGTTCAGCCCCAGCATTTT
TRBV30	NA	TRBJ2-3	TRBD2	CASSPSGASTDTQYF	TGTGCCTCCTCACCTAGCGGGGCTAGCACAGATACGCAGTATTTT
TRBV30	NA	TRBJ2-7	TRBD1	CAWSATGGAGYEQYF	TGTGCCTGGAGTGCCACAGGGGGCGCGGGCTACGAGCAGTACTTC
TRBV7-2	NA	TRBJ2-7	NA	CASTTGGEGSYEQYF	TGTGCCAGCACCACCGGGGGTGAGGGAAGCTACGAGCAGTACTTC
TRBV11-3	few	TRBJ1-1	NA	CASSLDRSEAFF	TGTGCCAGCAGCTTAGATCGGTCTGAAGCTTTCTTT
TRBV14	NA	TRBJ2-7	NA	CASSLGLTSYEQYF	TGTGCCAGCAGCCTCGGACTCACCTCCTACGAGCAGTACTTC
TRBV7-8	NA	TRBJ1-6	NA	CASSPPGGNGSPLHF	TGTGCCAGCAGTCCCCCCGGAGGGAATGGCTCACCCCTCCACTTT
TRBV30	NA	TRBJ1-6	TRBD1	CAWSGDRGNSPLHF	TGTGCCTGGAGTGGGGACAGAGGTAATTCACCCCTCCACTTT
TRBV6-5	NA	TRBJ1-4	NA	CASSYGREGEKLFF	TGTGCCAGCAGTTACGGCAGAGAGGGAGAAAAACTGTTTTTT
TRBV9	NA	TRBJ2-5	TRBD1	CASGTGGRETQYF	TGTGCCAGCGGGACAGGGGGCAGGGAGACCCAGTACTTC
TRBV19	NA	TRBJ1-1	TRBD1	CASSQTGFTEAFF	TGTGCCAGTAGTCAGACAGGGTTCACTGAAGCTTTCTTT
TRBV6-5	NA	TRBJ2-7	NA	CASRTGTAGEQYF	TGTGCCAGCAGGACGGGGACTGCCGGCGAGCAGTACTTC
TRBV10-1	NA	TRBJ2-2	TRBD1	CASSESGTGGPTGELFF	TGCGCCAGCAGTGAGTCGGGGACAGGGGGACCCACCGGGGAGCTGTTTTTT
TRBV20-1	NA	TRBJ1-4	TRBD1	CSANRGAELFF	TGCAGTGCGAACAGGGGGGCGGAACTGTTTTTT
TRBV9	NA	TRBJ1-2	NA	CASSDETGSGGYTF	TGTGCCAGCAGCGATGAAACAGGTTCCGGTGGCTACACCTTC